This passage covers 16 T cell receptor beta chains from one sample sequenced in a study of T cells in Graves' hyperthyroidism and ophthalmopathy. Template material for amplifying TCR beta CDR3 regions consisted of RNA transcripts. Initially, a first-round RT-PCR of the TCR CDR3 employed the HTBI primer set. From the multiplex PCR reads, TCRdb called clonotypes with MiXCR, one entry per CDR3 protein. The sample has roughly 500,000 distinct CDR3 sequences; under 60% are singletons. The sequencing input was peripheral blood or thyroid tissue (not recorded which). These receptors were obtained from an adult woman with Graves' disease, either hyperthyroidism or ophthalmopathy (not recorded which).

This clonotype was counted at least ten times. The V call is TRBV4-2, the J call TRBJ2-2; the match to TRBD2 covers 8 bases. Losses at the gene ends were 0 bases for V and 7 bases for J; bases not matched to a gene: 7. The CDR3 has 16 residues. CDR1 LGHNA and CDR2 YNFKEQ come from the germline V gene. The CDR3 nucleotides are TGTGCCAGCAGCCAAGAGGGCGCGGGAGGTGTCGGGGAGCTGTTTTTT. It specifies CASSQEGAGGVGELFF.

This clonotype was picked up many times. The chain employs TRBV7-8 and TRBJ1-1; 10 bases agree with TRBD1. This CDR3 is built from 15 residues. Trimming at V came to 5 bases and at J to 5 bases, leaving 8 bases not matched to a gene. Germline V lookup: CDR1 SGHVS, CDR2 FQNEAQ. This CDR3 reads CASSSWDRGGTEAFF. DNA of the CDR3: TGTGCCAGCAGCAGCTGGGACAGGGGAGGTACTGAAGCTTTCTTT.

Details on this clonotype: One end of the junction is discordant with germline, which a read error may explain. The chain couples TRBV7-9 to TRBJ2-5; D is unresolved. Germline V lookup: CDR1 SEHNR, CDR2 FQNEAQ (reference sequence). The CDR3 contains 15 residues. CDR3 in DNA: TGTGCCAGCAGCGTAGCCCCTTCCGGGCTAGAGACCCAGTACTTC. It specifies CASSVAPSGLETQYF.

The sample holds one count of this clonotype. The chain links TRBV7-2 to TRBJ1-5; 8 positions match TRBD1. With V trimmed by 1 base and J by 4 bases, 6 bases remained unmatched. Per germline, CDR1 SGHTA and CDR2 FQGNSA. The CDR3 has 16 residues. CDR3 sequence: CASSLVGTGRNQPQHF. CDR3 sequence (DNA): TGTGCCAGCAGCTTAGTTGGGACAGGTCGGAATCAGCCCCAGCATTTT.

This clonotype was seen repeatedly, ten times or more. V and J are TRBV19 and TRBJ2-7, with D perhaps matching TRBD1 (6 bases). V was shortened by 5 bases and J by 2 bases, with 22 bases between the two germline ends. This CDR3 is 17 amino acids long. Germline loops: CDR1 LNHDA, CDR2 SQIVND (reference sequence). This CDR3 reads CASSLGTHTPDPYEQYF. The CDR3 nucleotides are TGTGCCAGTAGTCTGGGGACACACACTCCCGACCCCTACGAGCAGTACTTC.

The rearrangement uses TRBV20-1 and TRBJ1-5, with D possibly being TRBD1 (5 bases). The ends were cut back, 4 bases at V and 11 bases at J, with 24 bases in the middle. Germline V gene lookup returns CDR1 DFQATT and CDR2 SNEGSKA (reference sequence). The CDR3 extends over 15 amino acids. The CDR3 region has the DNA TGCAGTGCTACGACCCGATTACAGGTCCAAGAGACCCAGCATTTT. It specifies CSATTRLQVQETQHF.

As for this clonotype: The junction differs from germline at one of its ends, possibly a read error. The chain employs TRBV7-9 and TRBJ2-7, with D perhaps TRBD1 (5 bases). Germline V gene sequence: CDR1 SEHNR, CDR2 FQNEAQ (reference sequence). The CDR3 consists of 12 residues. CDR3 in amino acids: CASSWGSHEQYF. The CDR3 region has the DNA TGCGCCAGCAGCTGGGGCAGCCACGAGCAGTACTTC.

The table lists this clonotype with many counts. The rearrangement uses TRBV20-1 and TRBJ2-7; D is unclear. V was trimmed by 6 bases and J by 6 bases, leaving 18 bases between them. CDR1 DFQATT and CDR2 SNEGSKA come from the germline V gene (reference sequence). CDR3 length: 13 amino acids. Written as DNA, the CDR3 is TGCAGTGCCTGGGGTGGGCCTATCGGCGAGCAGTACTTC. It specifies CSAWGGPIGEQYF.

The chain carries TRBV5-1 and TRBJ2-5; tentatively, D is TRBD2 (6 bases). CDR1 and CDR2 (germline): SGHRS, YFSETQ. Trimming cost V 4 bases and J 3 bases, with 19 bases left between them. The CDR3 is made up of 16 amino acids. The CDR3 is CASSLDRLGGEETQYF. The CDR3 nucleotides read TGCGCCAGCAGCCTGGACCGGCTGGGGGGTGAAGAGACCCAGTACTTC.

The V call is TRBV12-3 or TRBV12-4, the J call TRBJ2-1; 7 nucleotides align to TRBD2. CDR3 length: 11 amino acids. V trimming: 6 bases; J trimming: 8 bases; junction bases outside the gene matches: 1. CDR3 nucleotides: TGTGCCAGCAGCGGACTAGATGAGCAGTTCTTC. Translating it yields CASSGLDEQFF.

The V gene is TRBV12-3 or TRBV12-4, the J gene TRBJ1-6; 10 bases match TRBD1. The CDR3 contains 17 residues. Trimming cost V 5 bases and J 7 bases; bases outside gene matches: 11. The CDR3 nucleotides are TGTGCCAGCAGTCTGACCGGGACAGGGGTGAGGAATTCACCCCTCCACTTT. Protein sequence: CASSLTGTGVRNSPLHF.

V usage is TRBV2 and J usage is TRBJ1-1; D ambiguous. This CDR3 contains 13 residues. CDR1 SNHLY and CDR2 FYNNEI come from the germline V gene. Trimming took off 1 base at V and 4 bases at J, with 7 bases between the two ends. CDR3 sequence reads: CASSEDRSTEAFF. The CDR3 DNA reads as TGTGCCAGCAGTGAAGACCGGAGCACTGAAGCTTTCTTT.

This clonotype was counted many times. V and J are TRBV6-1 and TRBJ2-7; 8 bases agree with TRBD2. CDR3 size: 15 residues. J gave up 4 bases and V 7 bases, and 12 bases lay outside the gene matches. Germline V gene data show CDR1 as MNHNS and CDR2 as SASEGT. The CDR3 here is CASTVEQGLGYEQYF. The CDR3 DNA follows: TGTGCCAGCACCGTAGAACAGGGACTAGGGTACGAGCAGTACTTC.

The rearrangement joins TRBV20-1 to TRBJ2-5, with a possible D match to TRBD1 (5 bases). The CDR3 has 16 residues. Per germline, CDR1 DFQATT and CDR2 SNEGSKA (reference sequence). V shed 0 bases and J shed 1 base, with 15 bases lying between them. In nucleotides, the CDR3 is TGCAGTGCTAGAGATTGGGCAGGGATGCGCCAAGAGACCCAGTACTTC. Its protein is CSARDWAGMRQETQYF.

This clonotype was detected ten times or more. The chain is built from TRBV15 and TRBJ2-7; TRBD1 aligns across 10 bases. V lost 5 bases to trimming and J lost 1 base; unmatched junction nucleotides: 8. CDR3 length: 16 amino acids. In germline, CDR1 is LNHNV, CDR2 YYDKDF (reference sequence). The CDR3 sequence is CATSGGGQGKSYEQYF. The CDR3 bases are TGTGCCACCAGCGGGGGGGGACAGGGGAAATCCTACGAGCAGTACTTC.

This clonotype was found many times. V gene TRBV20-1 combines with J gene TRBJ1-2, with 8 positions matching TRBD1. V was clipped by 6 bases and J by 8 bases; unmatched bases: 17. The CDR3 has 15 residues. CDR1 and CDR2 from the germline V gene are DFQATT and SNEGSKA (reference sequence). CDR3 bases: TGCAGTGCGACCCCTTCGAGGGGCAGGGGGCTAGGCTACACCTTC. The encoded protein is CSATPSRGRGLGYTF.